This T cell receptor beta chain was sequenced for a study of identical twins. Study-level results: Analyses based on zero insertions could be partly confounded by invariant MAIT and iNKT cells.

TCRdb passed the 5' RACE reads through MiXCR, listing each CDR3 protein once. The repertoire consists of roughly 350,000 distinct CDR3 sequences, with approximately 13% occurring once and the leading ten covering approximately 7.9%. Germline V CDR1 and CDR2: SGHTA, FQGNSA. The CDR3 runs 17 residues. V trimming: 5 bases; J trimming: 8 bases; junction bases outside the gene matches: 12. This clonotype was observed a few times. The antigen remains unidentified. These data are also associated with another study on yellow fever vaccine responses in identical twins.

The chain links TRBV7-2 to TRBJ2-1; 13 bases are shared with TRBD2. The clonotype comes from a woman between 18 and 30 years old in good health. Sequenced sample: CD8+ T cells sorted from blood. In DNA form, the CDR3 reads TGTGCCAGCAGCCCCGGTTATGGACTAGCGGGAGAGGATGAGCAGTTCTTC. Translated: CASSPGYGLAGEDEQFF.